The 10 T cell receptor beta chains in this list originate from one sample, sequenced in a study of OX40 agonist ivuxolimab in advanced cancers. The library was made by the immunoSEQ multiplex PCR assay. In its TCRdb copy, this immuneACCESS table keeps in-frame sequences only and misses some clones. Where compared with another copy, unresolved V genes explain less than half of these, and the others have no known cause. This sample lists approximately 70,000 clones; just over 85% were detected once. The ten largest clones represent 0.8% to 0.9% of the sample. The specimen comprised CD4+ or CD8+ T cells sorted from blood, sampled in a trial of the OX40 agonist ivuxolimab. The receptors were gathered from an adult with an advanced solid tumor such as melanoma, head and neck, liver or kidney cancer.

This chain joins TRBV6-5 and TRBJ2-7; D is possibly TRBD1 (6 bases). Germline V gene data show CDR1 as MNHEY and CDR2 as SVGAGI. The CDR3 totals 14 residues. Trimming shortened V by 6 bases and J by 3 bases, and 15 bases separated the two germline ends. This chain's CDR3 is CASSLNVDSYEQYF. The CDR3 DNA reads TGTGCCAGCAGCCTCAATGTGGACAGCTACGAGCAGTACTTC.

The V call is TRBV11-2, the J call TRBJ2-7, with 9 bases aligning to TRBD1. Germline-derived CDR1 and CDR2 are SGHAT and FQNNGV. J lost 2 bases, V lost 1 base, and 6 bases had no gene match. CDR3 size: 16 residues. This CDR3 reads CASSLVPTGGPYEQYF. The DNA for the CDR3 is TGTGCCAGCAGCTTAGTCCCGACAGGGGGGCCCTACGAGCAGTACTTC.

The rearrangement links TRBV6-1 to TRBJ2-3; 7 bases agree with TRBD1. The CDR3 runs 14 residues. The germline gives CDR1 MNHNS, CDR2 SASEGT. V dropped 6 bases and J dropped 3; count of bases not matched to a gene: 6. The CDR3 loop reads CASRSRGWTDTQYF. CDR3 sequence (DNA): TGTGCCAGCAGGTCCAGGGGGTGGACAGATACGCAGTATTTT.

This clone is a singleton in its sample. The CDR3 coding sequence is TGTGCCAGCAGCCCGGGGGGACTTGTCCCCTCCTACGAGCAGTACTTC. Translation gives CASSPGGLVPSYEQYF. The genes are TRBV9 and TRBJ2-7; 7 nucleotides line up with TRBD2. CDR1 and CDR2 from the germline V gene are SGDLS and YYNGEE. This CDR3 spans 16 amino acids. Trimming at V came to 4 bases and at J to 0 bases, leaving 10 bases not matched to a gene.

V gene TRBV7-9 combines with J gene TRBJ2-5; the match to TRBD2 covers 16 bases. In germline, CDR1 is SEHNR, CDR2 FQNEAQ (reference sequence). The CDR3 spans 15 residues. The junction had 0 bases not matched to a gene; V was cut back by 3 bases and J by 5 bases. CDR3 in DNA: TGTGCCAGCAGCTTGGGACTAGCGGGAGGGGAGACCCAGTACTTC. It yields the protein CASSLGLAGGETQYF.

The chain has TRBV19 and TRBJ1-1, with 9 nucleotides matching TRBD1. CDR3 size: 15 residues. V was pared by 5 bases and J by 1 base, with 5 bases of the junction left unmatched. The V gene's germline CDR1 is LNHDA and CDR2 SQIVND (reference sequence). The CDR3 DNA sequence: TGTGCCAGTAGTTACAGGGGGCCGGGGAACACTGAAGCTTTCTTT. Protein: CASSYRGPGNTEAFF. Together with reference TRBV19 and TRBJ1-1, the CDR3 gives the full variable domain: DGGITQSPKYLFRKEGQNVTLSCEQNLNHDAMYWYRQDPGQGLRLIYYSQIVNDFQKGDIAEGYSVSREKKESFPLTVTSAQKNPTAFYLCASSYRGPGNTEAFFGQGTRLTVV.

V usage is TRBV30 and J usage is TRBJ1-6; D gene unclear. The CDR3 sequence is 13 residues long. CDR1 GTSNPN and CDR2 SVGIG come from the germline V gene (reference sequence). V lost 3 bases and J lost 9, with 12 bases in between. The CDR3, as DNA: TGTGCCTGGAGCGGTAGGGAGGGTTCACCCCTCCACTTT. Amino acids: CAWSGREGSPLHF.

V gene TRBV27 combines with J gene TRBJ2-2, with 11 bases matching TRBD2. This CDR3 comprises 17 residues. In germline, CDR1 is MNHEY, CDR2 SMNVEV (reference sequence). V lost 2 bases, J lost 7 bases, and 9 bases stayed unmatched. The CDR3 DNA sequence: TGTGCCAGCAGTTTAAAGGCTAGCGGGGGGCCCAGCGGGGAGCTGTTTTTT. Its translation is CASSLKASGGPSGELFF.

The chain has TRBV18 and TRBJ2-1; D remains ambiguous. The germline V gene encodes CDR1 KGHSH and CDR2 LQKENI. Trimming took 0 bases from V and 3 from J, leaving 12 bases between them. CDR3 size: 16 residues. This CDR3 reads CASSPPNRLGYNEQFF. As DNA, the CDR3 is TGTGCCAGCTCACCACCTAATCGGTTAGGCTACAATGAGCAGTTCTTC.

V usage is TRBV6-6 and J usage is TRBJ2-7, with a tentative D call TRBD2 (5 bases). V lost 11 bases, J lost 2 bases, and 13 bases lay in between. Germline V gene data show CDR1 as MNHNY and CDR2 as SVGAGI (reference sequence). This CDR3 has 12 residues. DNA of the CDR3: TGTGCCGTGTCAAGGGAGCCCTACGAGCAGTACTTC. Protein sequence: CAVSREPYEQYF.